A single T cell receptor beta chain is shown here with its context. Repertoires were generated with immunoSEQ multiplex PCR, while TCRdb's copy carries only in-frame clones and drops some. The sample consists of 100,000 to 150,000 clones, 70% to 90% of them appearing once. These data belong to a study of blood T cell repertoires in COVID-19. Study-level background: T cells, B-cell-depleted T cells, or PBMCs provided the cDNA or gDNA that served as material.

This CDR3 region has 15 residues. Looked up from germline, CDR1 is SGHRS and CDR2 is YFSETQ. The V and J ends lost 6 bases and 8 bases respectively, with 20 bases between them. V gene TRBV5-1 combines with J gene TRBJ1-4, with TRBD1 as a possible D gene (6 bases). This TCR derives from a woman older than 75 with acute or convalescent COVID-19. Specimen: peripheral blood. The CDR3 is CASTLQGGHGEKLFF. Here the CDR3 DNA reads TGCGCCAGCACCCTACAGGGAGGGCATGGGGAAAAACTGTTTTTT.